Given below is one TCR beta chain in context. Looked up from germline, CDR1 is LGHNA and CDR2 is YSLEER. This CDR3 region has 14 residues. The V end was cut by 1 base, the J end by 8 bases, with 11 bases between. Each CDR3 protein is one row after TCRdb ran MiXCR on the RT-PCR reads. Of fewer than 250,000 distinct CDR3 sequences listed, roughly an eighth are singletons. This sample is part of a study of patients and donors after allogeneic stem cell transplantation. The J gene is TRBJ1-4, the V gene TRBV4-3; D is unclear. Sequencing was performed on blood, either unsorted or a sorted T cell fraction (not recorded which). The sequence was obtained from a human donor who was either an allogeneic HSCT recipient or a stem cell or donor lymphocyte infusion donor (not recorded which). It is not recorded whose cells these are; they may come from a transplant donor. Written as DNA, the CDR3 is TGCGCCAGCAGCCAAGGGTCGTTCGGGGAAAAACTGTTTTTT. Translation gives CASSQGSFGEKLFF.